The present entry profiles one T cell receptor beta chain with its context. What it binds is not known. These data are taken from a study of Ad26.COV2.S vaccination and SARS-CoV-2 variants. Findings and limits, study-wide: Among vaccine recipients, spike-specific TCR breadth exceeded that of placebo recipients.

Clones were sequenced by immunoSEQ multiplex PCR, and TCRdb holds only the in-frame ones, with some missing. The sample consists of 440,000 or so clones, roughly 88% of them appearing once. Specified treatment: 19 received Ad26.COV2.S at low or high dose, single or two shots; roughly five received placebo; per-sample allocation not given. Repertoires come from day 63 after the first vaccine or placebo injection. CDR1 and CDR2 from the germline V gene are SGHKS and YYEKEE (reference sequence). This CDR3 has 16 residues. V lost 0 bases and J lost 3; bases outside the gene matches: 2. The chain uses TRBV5-5 and TRBJ1-5, with TRBD1 matching 11 bases. The material sequenced was peripheral blood, taken in a trial of Ad26.COV2.S vaccine versus placebo. The TCR originated in a person aged 18 to 65 who received the Ad26.COV2.S COVID-19 vaccine or a placebo. The CDR3 reads CASSLGDRGYNQPQHF. The DNA of the CDR3 is TGTGCCAGCAGCTTGGGGGACAGGGGGTACAATCAGCCCCAGCATTTT.